This TCR beta chain was recovered during a study of beta chain features in type 1 diabetes (dated by TCRdb to 2017 to 2018). For context, the study as a whole: No differences in mean age, gender distribution, total cell number or subset yield were found between patients and healthy donors. A total of roughly 100 million sorted cells were examined across all samples, and a strong correlation was observed between cell number per subset and RNA yield. The study compared TCRB repertoires of sorted circulating CD4+ T cell subsets between recently diagnosed type 1 diabetes patients and matched healthy donors. Regulatory and stem cell-like memory subsets were obtained from only 8 patients and roughly 8 healthy donors, while naive and central memory subsets were obtained from all 30 or so donors.

Overall study outcomes, separate from this receptor: Sequencing cDNA rather than genomic DNA could over-represent highly expressing activated cells, although activation and CD3 levels did not differ between groups. In all four CD4+ subsets, TCRB CDR3 length was moderately but significantly shorter in type 1 diabetes patients. At VDJ recombination sites, patients with type 1 diabetes made fewer insertions and deleted more nucleotides, a pattern implying thymic rearrangement abnormalities. PCR may preferentially amplify shorter templates, but because patient and control samples were amplified and corrected together, any resulting skew would affect both groups equally. Naive, central memory and regulatory TCRB repertoires appeared more similar among patients than among healthy donors. Because the HLA sub-analyses included only small numbers of individuals, any influence of HLA type on TCRB rearrangement was left unresolved.

The entire isolated RNA was reverse transcribed using the High Capacity cDNA Reverse Transcription Kit, and thus expressed TCRB transcripts were sequenced. Naive, central memory and regulatory T cell samples underwent deep immunoSEQ sequencing, averaging around 4 million total reads per sample. Sorted cells were lysed in RLT buffer, and RNA was extracted using DNase-treated RNeasy Micro or Mini kits according to cell number. Each cell subset was processed separately to prevent cross-contamination, with patient and healthy donor samples processed together. TCRB sequences were amplified from cDNA with the immunoSEQ multiplex PCR, producing 87-bp fragments spanning the CDR3 region. Sequencing of the amplicons was performed on the Illumina HiSeq platform. The study's processing was this. Synthetic template baselines were used to correct PCR bias computationally, reads within Hamming distance 2 were collapsed together, and singletons that could not be merged were discarded. Reads were aligned against IMGT to assign V, D and J genes, CDR3 length and insertions or deletions at six rearrangement sites. Within each subset, clonotype counts were normalized to sorted cell number, and only after that were true diversity and Gini coefficients computed with the tcR R package. The overlap coefficient, calculated on TCRB nucleotide sequences, was used to measure repertoire sharing. Out-of-frame TCRB sequences from naive cells were analyzed as a proxy for the pre-selection repertoire. TCRdb took this table from immuneACCESS and kept in-frame rearrangements with V and J called. Such tables lack part of the clones; where checked against another copy, unresolved V genes explain under half of the gap, and the rest is unexplained. Clonal size and the V and J genes are those of that table, whereas D and trimming came from the DNA. This sample comprises hundreds of thousands of clones, more than 9.5% of them detected only once. The top ten constitute about 0.015% of the sample.

Each donor gave one peripheral blood draw, approximately 100 mL on average, collected into heparinised tubes. A BD FACSAria II and a panel including CD45RO, CCR7, CD25, CD127, CD95 and CD27 were used to sort naive, central memory, regulatory and stem cell-like memory CD4+ T cells. Every sorted population had a purity above 98%. PBMCs were isolated right away by Lymphoprep density gradient centrifugation and were stained directly, without culture. Samples were stained and sorted in pairs, with one healthy donor and one patient per experiment, so that batch effects were minimized. On this clone: Its antigen specificity is not known. The input lacks base qualities; no much larger clone sits a single base away.

The TCR sequence derives from a woman in her twenties or thirties in good health. The sequenced sample consisted of naive CD4+ T cells from blood. In light of the paper, this sample's cell subset or site label describes: true naive CD4+ T cells.

The nucleotide sequence is TGCAGCGTCGAACCCAAGGTTTACGGGGAGACCCAGTACTTC. Translated, it gives CSVEPKVYGETQYF. The rearranged chain carries TRBV29-1 and TRBJ2-5; no D gene is confidently identified. V gives up 6 bases and J gives up 5 bases, and the segment between their germline ends measures 19 bases. For CDR1 and CDR2, the germline V gene lists SQVTM and ANQGSEA. Reading from cysteine to phenylalanine, the CDR3 counts 14 amino acids. The entry retains the CDR3 DNA only, 42 bases that are in frame from base 1.